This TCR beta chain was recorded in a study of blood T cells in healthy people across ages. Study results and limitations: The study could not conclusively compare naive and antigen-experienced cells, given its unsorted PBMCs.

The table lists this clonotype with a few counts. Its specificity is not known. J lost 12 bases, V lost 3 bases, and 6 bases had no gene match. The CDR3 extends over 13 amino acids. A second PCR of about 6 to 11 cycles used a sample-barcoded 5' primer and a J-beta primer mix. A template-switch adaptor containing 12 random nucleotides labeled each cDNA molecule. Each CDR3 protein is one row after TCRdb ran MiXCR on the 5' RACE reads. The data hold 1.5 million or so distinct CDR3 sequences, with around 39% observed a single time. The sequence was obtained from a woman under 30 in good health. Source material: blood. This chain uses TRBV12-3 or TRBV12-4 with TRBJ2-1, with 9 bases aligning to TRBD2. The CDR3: CASSLGREGVQFF. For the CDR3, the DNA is TGTGCCAGCAGTTTGGGGCGGGAGGGTGTGCAGTTCTTC.